This TCR beta chain came from a study of shared clonotypes between healthy human individuals. Study in general: Samples came from a couple of female and a few male donors aged 18 to 49. Donors had three CD4 naive, three CD4 memory, two CD8 naive and one CD8 memory plate apiece.

CDR1 LNHDA and CDR2 SQIVND come from the germline V gene (reference sequence). CDR3 length: 15 residues. V lost 6 bases and J 4 bases, leaving 16 bases between the germline ends. TCRdb's copy holds only in-frame clones and misses some; the assay was immunoSEQ multiplex PCR. The table records around 2.3 million clones, around 95% of them present only once. Sequencing input: naive CD4+ T cells sorted from blood. As to subset: CD45RA+ positively selected. The source is a man aged 18 to 30 in good health. This chain connects TRBV19 to TRBJ2-1, with no clear D. CDR3 DNA: TGTGCCAGTAGCATTGAAAAGGGAAGATACAATGAGCAGTTCTTC. It yields the protein CASSIEKGRYNEQFF.